This T cell receptor (beta chain) was captured by sequencing in a study of T cells in localized non-small cell lung cancer. General study results and limits: Sequencing covered just one tumor region, so heterogeneity cannot be ruled out. Adjacent lung tissue had a median around 50 of the top 100 clones found in the tumor.

Of note for this clone: The antigen is unknown.

This CDR3 comprises 11 residues. Between the trimmed V and J ends, which lost 8 bases and 5 bases, there was a span of 7 bases. In germline, CDR1 is MNHNS, CDR2 SASEGT. Clones were sequenced by immunoSEQ multiplex PCR, and TCRdb holds only the in-frame ones, with some missing. The sample includes 30,000 to 50,000 clones, 79% of them seen just once. The chain is built from TRBV6-1 and TRBJ2-1, with D perhaps matching TRBD1 (5 bases). Sequencing was performed on PBMCs, taken before any cancer treatment. The source is a woman aged 35 to 75 with stage II squamous cell lung carcinoma. The CDR3 is CASAGHNEQFF. The DNA of the CDR3 is TGTGCCAGCGCAGGGCACAATGAGCAGTTCTTC.